The 25 T cell receptor beta chains below were found in one sample sequenced in a study of PD-L1 blockade in urothelial cancer. Time point noted: pretreatment peripheral blood. The data were produced by immunoSEQ multiplex PCR, yet TCRdb's version contains in-frame clones alone and is incomplete. The table lists 45,000 to 60,000 clones, approximately 78% of them singletons, with approximately 1.5% in the top ten. Material: PBMCs, obtained around atezolizumab (anti-PD-L1) treatment. The receptor source for this set is a man in his fifties with urothelial cancer.

The rearrangement links TRBV15 to TRBJ1-3; no reliable D call. Deletions cut 1 base from V and 3 bases from J, with 13 bases between. The V gene's germline CDR1 is LNHNV and CDR2 YYDKDF (reference sequence). The CDR3 length is 16 residues. CDR3 sequence: CATSRARGPVGNTIYF. CDR3 DNA sequence: TGTGCCACCAGCAGAGCCCGAGGCCCGGTTGGAAACACCATATATTTT.

The V gene is TRBV25-1, the J gene TRBJ2-1; possible D gene TRBD1, 6 bases. Germline values: CDR1 MGHDK, CDR2 SYGVNS. CDR3 length: 15 amino acids. V lost 6 bases and J lost 2, with 14 bases in between. The CDR3 DNA reads as TGTGCCAGCAGCTCAGGGGAGAGCCCCTACAATGAGCAGTTCTTC. As protein: CASSSGESPYNEQFF.

The J gene is TRBJ2-2, the V gene TRBV18, with 8 bases lining up with TRBD1. V lost 5 bases to trimming and J lost 7 bases; unmatched junction nucleotides: 6. The germline V gene has CDR1 KGHSH and CDR2 LQKENI. CDR3 length equals 14 residues. The CDR3 sequence is CASSRTGFGGELFF. The CDR3 DNA sequence: TGTGCCAGCTCAAGGACAGGGTTCGGCGGGGAGCTGTTTTTT. Using reference TRBV18 and TRBJ2-2 for the parts outside the CDR3, the full variable domain is NAGVMQNPRHLVRRRGQEARLRCSPMKGHSHVYWYRQLPEEGLKFMVYLQKENIIDESGMPKERFSAEFPKEGPSILRIQQVVRGDSAAYFCASSRTGFGGELFFGEGSRLTVL.

This clone was detected only once. V gene TRBV5-6 combines with J gene TRBJ1-1, with D perhaps matching TRBD1 (5 bases). V dropped 0 bases and J dropped 1 base, with 13 bases sitting between them. Looked up from germline, CDR1 is SGHDT and CDR2 is YYEEEE. The CDR3 has 16 amino acids. CDR3 DNA: TGTGCCAGCAGCTTGGATTTTGGCAGGGCGAACACTGAAGCTTTCTTT. It codes for CASSLDFGRANTEAFF.

The table lists this clone with a few counts. The chain links TRBV30 to TRBJ1-4; tentative D call: TRBD1 (5 bases). CDR1 and CDR2 (germline): GTSNPN, SVGIG (reference sequence). CDR3 length: 14 amino acids. V was clipped by 3 bases and J by 2 bases, with 10 bases between them. The CDR3 DNA sequence: TGTGCCTGGAGCCCCGGGGGGACTAATGAAAAACTGTTTTTT. Translation: CAWSPGGTNEKLFF.

This chain joins TRBV18 and TRBJ1-5; the match to TRBD1 covers 9 bases. Germline lookup yields CDR1 KGHSH and CDR2 LQKENI. V lost 0 bases to trimming and J lost 4 bases; unmatched junction nucleotides: 1. The CDR3 has 15 residues. In nucleotides, the CDR3 is TGTGCCAGCTCACCACCGGGGACAGGGAATCAGCCCCAGCATTTT. As protein: CASSPPGTGNQPQHF.

The rearrangement uses TRBV25-1 and TRBJ2-4, with TRBD1 identical over 10 bases. CDR1 is MGHDK and CDR2 is SYGVNS in the germline V gene. V lost 4 bases and J lost 6; bases outside the gene matches: 9. The CDR3 is 16 residues long. The CDR3: CASSGGDRGRGNIQYF. CDR3 nucleotides: TGTGCCAGCAGTGGGGGGGACAGGGGACGCGGAAACATTCAGTACTTC.

This clone is termed medium-sized. The V gene is TRBV13, the J gene TRBJ2-7; D perhaps matches TRBD2 (6 bases). The CDR3 has 13 amino acids. The germline V gene has CDR1 PRHDT and CDR2 FYEKMQ (reference sequence). The V end was cut by 5 bases, the J end by 1 base, with 9 bases between. The chain's CDR3 is CASSSGLSYEQYF. In DNA, the CDR3 is TGTGCCAGCAGCAGCGGACTATCCTACGAGCAGTACTTC. The complete variable domain, with remaining parts taken from reference TRBV13 and TRBJ2-7, reads AAGVIQSPRHLIKEKRETATLKCYPIPRHDTVYWYQQGPGQDPQFLISFYEKMQSDKGSIPDRFSAQQFSDYHSELNMSSLELGDSALYFCASSSGLSYEQYFGPGTRLTVT.

This clone was recorded a few times. The chain is built from TRBV7-6 and TRBJ2-3; 7 nucleotides align to TRBD2. Germline CDR1 is SGHVS and CDR2 is FNYEAQ. The CDR3 runs 15 residues. V dropped 0 bases and J dropped 3; count of bases not matched to a gene: 3. CDR3 sequence (DNA): TGTGCCAGCAGCTTAGCGGGAGGGAGTACAGATACGCAGTATTTT. Translation gives CASSLAGGSTDTQYF.

The chain couples TRBV5-6 to TRBJ2-5, with 14 bases lining up with TRBD2. Germline CDR1 reads SGHDT; CDR2 reads YYEEEE. This CDR3 has 15 amino acids. Germline trimming cut 6 bases from V and 2 bases from J; bases unmatched to any gene: 3. Written as DNA, the CDR3 is TGTGCCAGCAACGGACTAGCGGGGGGACAAGAGACCCAGTACTTC. This gives the protein CASNGLAGGQETQYF.

The rearrangement links TRBV29-1 to TRBJ2-3; 9 bases match TRBD1. Trimming cost V 7 bases and J 2 bases; bases outside gene matches: 7. The CDR3 runs 14 residues. Germline V CDR1 and CDR2: SQVTM, ANQGSEA. CDR3 in amino acids: CSADRGLPTDTQYF. The CDR3 DNA reads as TGCAGCGCTGACAGGGGGTTGCCCACAGATACGCAGTATTTT.

This clone has more than one count but fewer than ten. V and J are TRBV7-3 and TRBJ1-2; the D gene is possibly TRBD1 (6 bases). Germline CDR1 and CDR2: SGHTA and FQGTGA. The ends were cut back, 1 base at V and 2 bases at J, with 8 bases in the middle. This CDR3 contains 14 residues. The CDR3 region is CASSLNRANYGYTF. In DNA, the CDR3 is TGTGCCAGCAGCTTAAACAGGGCCAACTATGGCTACACCTTC.

This clone showed up just a few times. The gene calls are TRBV23-1 and TRBJ1-6; 7 bases are shared with TRBD1. TRBV23-1 belongs to the ORF category, with a function that is uncertain. The CDR3 contains 16 residues. V dropped 4 bases and J dropped 9; count of bases not matched to a gene: 12. This CDR3 is CASSPRDSACRSPLHF. The CDR3 nucleotides read TGCGCCAGCAGTCCACGGGACAGCGCATGTCGTTCACCCCTCCACTTT.

The rearrangement links TRBV4-1 to TRBJ2-1; TRBD2 is a possible D gene (6 bases). Trimming took 1 base from V and 2 from J, leaving 9 bases between them. Germline CDR1 and CDR2: MGHRA and YSYEKL. The CDR3 extends over 15 amino acids. CDR3 residues: CASSQVAETYNEQFF. The CDR3 DNA sequence: TGCGCCAGCAGCCAAGTAGCGGAAACCTACAATGAGCAGTTCTTC.

This clone was counted a few times. The chain uses TRBV19 and TRBJ1-5; 8 bases map to TRBD1. Germline V gene sequence: CDR1 LNHDA, CDR2 SQIVND (reference sequence). V lost 7 bases and J lost 3; bases outside the gene matches: 14. The CDR3 runs to 17 residues. CDR3 sequence (DNA): TGTGCCAGTACGGGCAGGGGGCCTACAAATACCAATCAGCCCCAGCATTTT. Protein sequence: CASTGRGPTNTNQPQHF.

The chain uses TRBV7-2 and TRBJ1-6; 8 nucleotides line up with TRBD1. The CDR3 runs to 15 residues. Losses at the gene ends were 0 bases for V and 13 bases for J; bases not matched to a gene: 8. Germline CDR1 SGHTA, CDR2 FQGNSA. CDR3 in DNA: TGTGCCAGCAGCTTAGCTGGGACAGGCAGACCTCCCCTCCACTTT. It yields the protein CASSLAGTGRPPLHF.

The genes are TRBV2 and TRBJ1-6; D unresolved. CDR3 size: 11 residues. Germline lookup yields CDR1 SNHLY and CDR2 FYNNEI. Trimming pared 7 bases from V and 14 bases from J, leaving 12 bases between. This CDR3 is CASMLTLALHF. The CDR3 DNA reads TGTGCCAGCATGTTGACTTTGGCCCTCCACTTT. The full variable domain, in which reference TRBV2 and TRBJ1-6 provide the parts outside the CDR3, is EPEVTQTPSHQVTQMGQEVILRCVPISNHLYFYWYRQILGQKVEFLVSFYNNEISEKSEIFDDQFSVERPDGSNFTLKIRSTKLEDSAMYFCASMLTLALHFGNGTRLTVT.

The CDR3 nucleotides are TGTGCCAGCAGACGGACTAGCGGATTCCAAGAGACCCAGTACTTC. Amino acid sequence: CASRRTSGFQETQYF. The V gene is TRBV25-1, the J gene TRBJ2-5; TRBD2 aligns across 10 bases. The V gene's germline CDR1 is MGHDK and CDR2 SYGVNS. The V gene end was trimmed by 6 bases and the J gene end by 1 base; junction bases not matched to a gene: 5. This CDR3 contains 15 residues.

The chain links TRBV5-6 to TRBJ2-1, with TRBD2 matching over 10 bases. This CDR3 is 18 amino acids long. V was clipped by 0 bases and J by 4 bases; unmatched bases: 10. The germline V gene has CDR1 SGHDT and CDR2 YYEEEE. This CDR3 reads CASSLGGLAGVGYNEQFF. CDR3 bases: TGTGCCAGCAGCTTGGGGGGGCTAGCGGGAGTGGGGTACAATGAGCAGTTCTTC.

This clone has only a few counts. The gene calls are TRBV27 and TRBJ2-7; tentative D call: TRBD1 (6 bases). In germline, CDR1 is MNHEY, CDR2 SMNVEV (reference sequence). Trimming cost V 5 bases and J 5 bases, with 13 bases left between them. CDR3 length equals 13 residues. The DNA for the CDR3 is TGTGCCAGCAGTCGCCCCCAGGGGAACGAGCAGTACTTC. Its translation is CASSRPQGNEQYF.

The CDR3, as DNA: TGTGCCAGCAGTGGGAGGTCGGGCTATGGCTACACCTTC. Amino acids: CASSGRSGYGYTF. The chain employs TRBV6-1 and TRBJ1-2; no firm D call. The CDR3 covers 13 residues. Germline assignment: CDR1 MNHNS and CDR2 SASEGT. V shed 4 bases and J shed 4 bases, with 10 bases lying between them.

The chain links TRBV15 to TRBJ2-1, with 8 bases identical to TRBD2. Germline CDR1 is LNHNV and CDR2 is YYDKDF (reference sequence). This CDR3 spans 18 amino acids. The ends lost 5 bases at V and 0 bases at J; junction bases unmatched: 12. CDR3 coding DNA: TGTGCCACCAGCCGAGTGATCGGGGGGGAGAGCTCCTACAATGAGCAGTTCTTC. Its translation: CATSRVIGGESSYNEQFF.

As DNA, the CDR3 is TGTGCCAGCTCCCGCCAGGGAGGTGGGTACGAGCAGTACTTC. It codes for CASSRQGGGYEQYF. The chain couples TRBV19 to TRBJ2-7; a weak D match, TRBD2 (6 bases). The germline V and J ends were trimmed by 9 bases and 4 bases, with 19 bases remaining between them. CDR3 length equals 14 residues. Germline CDR1 and CDR2: LNHDA and SQIVND (reference sequence).

The V call is TRBV18, the J call TRBJ1-4; D not certain. In germline, CDR1 is KGHSH, CDR2 LQKENI. Trimming removed 3 bases from V and 7 bases from J, with 12 bases in between. The CDR3 loop spans 14 amino acids. The CDR3: CASSPQADSEKLFF. In DNA, the CDR3 is TGTGCCAGCTCACCGCAAGCGGATAGTGAAAAACTGTTTTTT.

V and J are TRBV19 and TRBJ1-6; D gene ambiguous. V was trimmed by 4 bases and J by 5 bases, leaving 9 bases between them. The CDR3 spans 14 residues. Germline V lookup: CDR1 LNHDA, CDR2 SQIVND (reference sequence). This CDR3 is CASSRQNHNSPLHF. CDR3 nucleotides: TGTGCCAGTAGTAGGCAGAACCATAATTCACCCCTCCACTTT.